One sample yielded the 4 T cell receptor beta chains listed below, sequenced in a study of cytomegalovirus exposure and HLA in healthy donors. The method was immunoSEQ multiplex PCR; TCRdb's version includes in-frame clones alone and lacks a portion of them. The profile shows 250,000 to 350,000 clones, just over 85% of them singletons. The sample comprised PBMCs. The receptors originated from a woman between 18 and 30 years old in good health and CMV-seronegative.

The J gene is TRBJ1-2, the V gene TRBV2; 8 positions agree with TRBD1. The CDR3 is 14 residues long. Germline V gene lookup returns CDR1 SNHLY and CDR2 FYNNEI. After removal of 2 bases from V and 6 bases from J, the junction contained 5 bases not matched to a gene. The CDR3 loop reads CASSETGGIDGYTF. In nucleotides, the CDR3 is TGTGCCAGCAGTGAAACAGGGGGTATCGATGGCTACACCTTC.

V is TRBV25-1 and J is TRBJ2-1, with D perhaps TRBD1 (6 bases). Germline V gene lookup returns CDR1 MGHDK and CDR2 SYGVNS. This CDR3 has 16 residues. V lost 7 bases and J lost 3, with 19 bases in between. This CDR3 reads CASTARGSEFYNEQFF. CDR3 DNA: TGTGCCAGCACCGCCAGGGGTAGCGAATTCTACAATGAGCAGTTCTTC.

Only one count was recorded for this clone. The rearrangement uses TRBV27 and TRBJ1-5, with 8 bases fitting TRBD1. The CDR3 extends over 16 amino acids. CDR1 is MNHEY and CDR2 is SMNVEV in the germline V gene (reference sequence). The V and J ends lost 4 bases and 6 bases, in that order; junction bases with no gene match: 11. Here the CDR3 DNA reads TGTGCCAGCAGTTGGGCGAACCCAGGGGGCGGTCAGCCCCAGCATTTT. As protein: CASSWANPGGGQPQHF.

The rearrangement links TRBV7-3 to TRBJ2-1, with unresolved D. Germline V gives CDR1 SGHTA, CDR2 FQGTGA. The V and J ends lost 2 bases and 6 bases respectively, with 8 bases between them. This CDR3 is built from 13 residues. CDR3 coding DNA: TGTGCCAGCAGCTTACTCTACCGCAATGAGCAGTTCTTC. This sequence encodes CASSLLYRNEQFF.